This T cell receptor (beta chain) stems from a study of blood T cell repertoires in COVID-19. In the study overall: COVID-19 samples from acute and convalescent phases originated in the United States, Italy and Spain.

The protocol was immunoSEQ multiplex PCR, while the TCRdb copy is restricted to in-frame clones and leaves out a portion. The table shows over 200,000 clones, with 70% to 85% occurring only once. V was clipped by 1 base and J by 8 bases, with 15 bases between them. From germline, CDR1 is SGHRS and CDR2 YFSETQ. This CDR3 has 15 amino acids. Cohort 3 donors counted as recovered after two negative PCRs, clearance, or resolved symptoms. This clone was seen more than once but under ten times. This clonotype originated in a man in his forties or fifties who had recovered from COVID-19. The rearrangement uses TRBV5-1 and TRBJ1-4; D ambiguous. The material sequenced was PBMCs or T cells enriched from blood (not recorded which). CDR3 coding DNA: TGCGCCAGCAGCTTGCAGGATTACGCGAAAGAAAAACTGTTTTTT. This translates into CASSLQDYAKEKLFF. Based on the CDR3 plus reference TRBV5-1 and TRBJ1-4, the full variable domain is KAGVTQTPRYLIKTRGQQVTLSCSPISGHRSVSWYQQTPGQGLQFLFEYFSETQRNKGNFPGRFSGRQFSNSRSEMNVSTLELGDSALYLCASSLQDYAKEKLFFGSGTQLSVL.